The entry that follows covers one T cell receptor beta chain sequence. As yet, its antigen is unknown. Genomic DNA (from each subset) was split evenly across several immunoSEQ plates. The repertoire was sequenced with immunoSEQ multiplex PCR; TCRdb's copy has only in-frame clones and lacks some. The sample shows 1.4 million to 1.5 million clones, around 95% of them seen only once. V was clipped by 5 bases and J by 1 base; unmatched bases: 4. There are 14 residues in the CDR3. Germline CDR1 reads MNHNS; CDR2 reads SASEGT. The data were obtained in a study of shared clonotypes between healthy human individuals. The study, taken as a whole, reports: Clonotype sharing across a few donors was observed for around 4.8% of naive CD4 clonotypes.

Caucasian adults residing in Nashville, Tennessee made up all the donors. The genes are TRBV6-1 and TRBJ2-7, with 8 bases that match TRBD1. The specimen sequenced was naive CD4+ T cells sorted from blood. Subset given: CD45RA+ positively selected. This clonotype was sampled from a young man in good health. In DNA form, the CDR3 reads TGTGCCAGCAGTAGGACAGGGCCGTCCTACGAGCAGTACTTC. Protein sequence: CASSRTGPSYEQYF.